This T cell receptor beta chain derives from a study of blood T cell repertoires in COVID-19. Looking at the study overall: Acute and convalescent COVID-19 specimens originated in the United States, Italy and Spain. Nucleic acid was either cDNA or gDNA, and it came from T cells, B-cell-depleted T cells, or PBMCs.

Per the original data handling: The authors estimated nucleated cell counts from reference gene primer amplification. Repertoires were generated with immunoSEQ multiplex PCR, while TCRdb's copy carries only in-frame clones and drops some. That table furnishes V, J and clone size, whereas the DNA furnished D and trimming. This table holds under 300,000 clones, under 85% found once. The V and J ends lost 1 base and 4 bases, in that order; junction bases with no gene match: 4. Germline V gene sequence: CDR1 GTSNPN, CDR2 SVGIG (reference sequence). The CDR3 covers 14 residues. The chain has TRBV30 and TRBJ1-2; the match to TRBD1 covers 9 bases. The TCR originated in a woman aged 40 to 55 with active or convalescent COVID-19. The material sequenced was peripheral blood. In nucleotides, the CDR3 is TGTGCCTGGAGTGCGGGACAGGGACTCTATGGCTACACCTTC. It is translated as CAWSAGQGLYGYTF.